This TCR beta chain was sequenced during a study of blood T cells in healthy people across ages. Study results and caveats: Unsorted PBMCs blocked a conclusive comparison of naive and antigen-experienced cells.

Regarding this clonotype: Its specificity is unknown.

Through a sample-barcoded 5' primer and a J-beta primer mix, a second PCR was run for roughly 6 to 12 cycles. A single record per CDR3 protein comes from TCRdb applying MiXCR to the 5' RACE reads. This table has roughly 680,000 distinct CDR3 sequences, 20% to 25% appearing once. This TCR was recovered from a man in his 70s in good health. The sample consisted of blood.

CDR3 sequence reads: CSATGLYEQYF. Written as DNA, the CDR3 is TGCAGTGCAACGGGACTCTACGAGCAGTACTTC. V gene TRBV20-1 combines with J gene TRBJ2-7; tentatively, D is TRBD2 (6 bases). Germline CDR1 and CDR2: DFQATT and SNEGSKA (reference sequence). V was pared by 6 bases and J by 3 bases, with 9 bases between. The CDR3 loop spans 11 amino acids.